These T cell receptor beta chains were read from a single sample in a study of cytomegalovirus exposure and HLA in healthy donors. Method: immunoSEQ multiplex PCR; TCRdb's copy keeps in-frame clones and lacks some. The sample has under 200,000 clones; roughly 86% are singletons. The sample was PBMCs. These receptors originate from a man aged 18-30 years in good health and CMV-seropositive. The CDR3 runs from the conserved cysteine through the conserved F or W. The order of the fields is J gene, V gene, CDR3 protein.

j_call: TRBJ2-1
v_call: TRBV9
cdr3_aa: CASSVSNSAQTRNEQFF

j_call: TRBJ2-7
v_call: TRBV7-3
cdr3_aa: CASSPNGQREQYF

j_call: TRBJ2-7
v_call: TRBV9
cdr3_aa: CASSVSSGPYEQYF

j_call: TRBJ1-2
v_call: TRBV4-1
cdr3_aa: CASSQDFRGLSGYTF

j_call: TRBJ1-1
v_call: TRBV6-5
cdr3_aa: CASSYTRTGNTEAFF

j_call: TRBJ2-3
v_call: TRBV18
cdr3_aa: CASSPIRQDTQYF

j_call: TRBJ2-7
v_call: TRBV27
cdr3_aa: CASSWTGTEGYEQYF

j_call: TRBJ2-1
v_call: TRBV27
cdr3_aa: CASSLGLALGEQFF

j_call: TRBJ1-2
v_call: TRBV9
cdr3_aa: CASSVGVADYGYTF

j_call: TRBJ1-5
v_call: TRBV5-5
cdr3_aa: CASSSSGLPGNQPQHF

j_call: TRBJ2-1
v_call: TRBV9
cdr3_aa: CASSEGQGAYNEQFF

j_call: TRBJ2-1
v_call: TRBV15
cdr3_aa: CATSRDRQGGSTRLEFF

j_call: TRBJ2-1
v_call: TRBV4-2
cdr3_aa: CASSQDQLAGVGEQFF

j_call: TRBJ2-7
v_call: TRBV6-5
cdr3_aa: CASSLSGQASYEQYF

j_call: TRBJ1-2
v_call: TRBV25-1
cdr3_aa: CASSELHLTGNYGYTF

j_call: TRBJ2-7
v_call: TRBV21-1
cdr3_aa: CASSSHRGRSSYEQYF

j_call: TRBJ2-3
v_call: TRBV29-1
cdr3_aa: CSVATGTSTDTQYF

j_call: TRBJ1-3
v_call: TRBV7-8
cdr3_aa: CASSPLTVSGNTIYF

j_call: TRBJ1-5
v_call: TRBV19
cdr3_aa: CASSPGTANYQPQHF

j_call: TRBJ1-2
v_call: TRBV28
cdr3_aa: CASCRGAIYGYTF

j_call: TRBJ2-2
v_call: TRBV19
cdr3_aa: CASSSPGEIGELFF

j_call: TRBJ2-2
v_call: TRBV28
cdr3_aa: CASMRPTGGTGELFF

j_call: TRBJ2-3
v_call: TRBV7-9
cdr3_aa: CASRNFPHGGSSGADTQYF

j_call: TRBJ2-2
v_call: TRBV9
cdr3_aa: CATTSGANTGELFF

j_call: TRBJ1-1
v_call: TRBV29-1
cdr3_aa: CSVGADTEAFF

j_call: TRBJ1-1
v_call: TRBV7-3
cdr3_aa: CASSLTLQGDTEAFF

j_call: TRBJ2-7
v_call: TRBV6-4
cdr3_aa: CASSDSEGGEVEQYF

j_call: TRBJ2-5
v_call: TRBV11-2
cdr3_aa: CASSLIFLAGGKETQYF

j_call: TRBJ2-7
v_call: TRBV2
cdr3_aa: CASSESQGGFYEQYF

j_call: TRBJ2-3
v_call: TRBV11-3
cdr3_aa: CASSLSGRPDTQYF

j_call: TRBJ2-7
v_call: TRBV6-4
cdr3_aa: CASSGEYPYEQYF

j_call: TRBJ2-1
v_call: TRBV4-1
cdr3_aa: CASSLSRRDLSYNEQFF

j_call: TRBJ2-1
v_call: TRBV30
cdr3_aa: CAWRTSAYNEQFF

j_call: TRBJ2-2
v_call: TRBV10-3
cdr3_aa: CAISAWGRDGAGELFF

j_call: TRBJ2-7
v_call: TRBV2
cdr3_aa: CASGIATYEQYF

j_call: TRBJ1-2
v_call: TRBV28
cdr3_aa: CASSKQGRNGYTF

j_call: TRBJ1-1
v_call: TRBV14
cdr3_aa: CASSQTEGWTEAFF

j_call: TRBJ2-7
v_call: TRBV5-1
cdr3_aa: CASSLEGGVQYF

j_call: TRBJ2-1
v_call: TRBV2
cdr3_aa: CASSDLSSGRYNEQFF

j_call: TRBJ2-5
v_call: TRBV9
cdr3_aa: CASSIREIETQYF

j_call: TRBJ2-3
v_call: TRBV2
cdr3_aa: CASSKTPGTSGRSVTDTQYF

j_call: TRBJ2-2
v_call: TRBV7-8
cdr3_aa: CASSSSGNTGELFF

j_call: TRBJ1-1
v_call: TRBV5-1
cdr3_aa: CASSSTSGDNTEAFF

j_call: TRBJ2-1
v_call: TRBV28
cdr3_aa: CASSLPRPPYNEQFF

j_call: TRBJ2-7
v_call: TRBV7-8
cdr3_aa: CASSSVILLAGVGYYEQYF

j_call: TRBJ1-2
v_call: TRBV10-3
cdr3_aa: CAISENAGRPNYGYTF

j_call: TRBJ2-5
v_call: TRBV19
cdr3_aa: CASSTSGTEVETQYF

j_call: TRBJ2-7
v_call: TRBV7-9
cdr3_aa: CASSRSDRASYEQYF

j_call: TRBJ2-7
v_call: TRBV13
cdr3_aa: CASSSAWAGDYEQYF

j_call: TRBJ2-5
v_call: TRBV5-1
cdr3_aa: CASSLAPKGAGEETQYF

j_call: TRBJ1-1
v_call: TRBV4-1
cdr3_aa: CASSQDVAGPMNTEAFF

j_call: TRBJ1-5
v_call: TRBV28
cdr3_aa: CASSFYGHLNQPQHF

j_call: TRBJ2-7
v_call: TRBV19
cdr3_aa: CASSILRVVHEQYF

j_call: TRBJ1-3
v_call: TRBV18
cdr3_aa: CASSPQGNSGNTIYF

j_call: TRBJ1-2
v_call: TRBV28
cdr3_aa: CASSLATGLTNYGYTF

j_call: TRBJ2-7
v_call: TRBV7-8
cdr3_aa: CASSLAAGGAEQYF

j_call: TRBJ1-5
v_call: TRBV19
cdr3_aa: CASSQLDRESNQPQHF